Sequencing of this T cell receptor (beta chain) was carried out in a study of T cell changes during pregnancy in multiple sclerosis (dated by TCRdb to about 2019). With regard to the full study: The study examined how the T cell repertoire changed over the course of pregnancy in women with multiple sclerosis.

The CDR3 has 13 amino acids, counting the end cysteine and phenylalanine. Of the read, only the CDR3 DNA is kept; its 39 bases are in frame from base 1. The germline ends are 11 bases apart after V is trimmed by 4 bases and J by 4 bases. The germline V gene (reference sequence) specifies SGHNT as CDR1 and YYREEE as CDR2. Comment on this clone: The clone's antigen remains unknown. Base qualities are not at hand, and no much larger clone is one base apart.

Libraries came from the immunoSEQ multiplex PCR assay. Sourced from immuneACCESS, this table was stored by TCRdb with only in-frame sequences that have V and J called. A share of the clones is absent; for the studies checked, an unresolved V gene accounts for under half, and the remainder has no known explanation. The sample data list over 45,000 clones, and around 90% of these were observed just once. The leading ten clones occupy 9% of the sample. This clonotype originated in a female donor with multiple sclerosis, enrolled in a pregnancy study. The sequence is built from TRBV5-4 and TRBJ1-1; the D gene is possibly TRBD1, with 5 bases matching. This material consisted of CD8+ T cells from peripheral blood mononuclear cells, taken after pregnancy. The CDR3 region: CASSGGGGTEAFF. The sequence in DNA is TGTGCCAGCAGCGGGGGGGGAGGCACTGAAGCTTTCTTT.